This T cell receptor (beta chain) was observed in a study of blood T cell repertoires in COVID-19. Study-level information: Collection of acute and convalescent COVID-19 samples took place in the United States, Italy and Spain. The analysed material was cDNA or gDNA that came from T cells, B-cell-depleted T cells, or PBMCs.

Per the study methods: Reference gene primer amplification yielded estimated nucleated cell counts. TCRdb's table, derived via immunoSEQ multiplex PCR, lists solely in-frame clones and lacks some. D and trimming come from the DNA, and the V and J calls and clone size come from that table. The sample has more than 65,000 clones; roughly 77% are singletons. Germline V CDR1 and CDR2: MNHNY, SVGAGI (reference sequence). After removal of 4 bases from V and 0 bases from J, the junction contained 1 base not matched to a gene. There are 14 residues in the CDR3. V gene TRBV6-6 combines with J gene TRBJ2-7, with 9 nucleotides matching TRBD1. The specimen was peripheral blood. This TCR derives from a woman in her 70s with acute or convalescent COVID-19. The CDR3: CASSSQGASYEQYF. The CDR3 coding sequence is TGTGCCAGCAGTTCACAGGGGGCCTCCTACGAGCAGTACTTC.